These T cell receptor beta chains were read from a single sample in a study of T cell changes during pregnancy in multiple sclerosis. The data were produced by immunoSEQ multiplex PCR, yet TCRdb's version contains in-frame clones alone and is incomplete. This table holds 50,000 or so clones, approximately 92% found once. Source: CD4+ T cells from peripheral blood mononuclear cells, taken in the third trimester of pregnancy. The receptors come from a female donor with multiple sclerosis, enrolled in a pregnancy study. CDR3s include the opening cysteine and the closing phenylalanine or tryptophan. D genes are given only for firm matches. Clone size is stated in some rows and not others, as once, few, many or a class when expanded.

clone_size	d_call	v_call	j_call	cdr3_nt	cdr3_aa
once	TRBD1	TRBV27	TRBJ1-4	TGTGCCAGCAGTTCCATCGCCGGGACAGGGACTAATGAAAAACTGTTTTTT	CASSSIAGTGTNEKLFF
NA	NA	TRBV1	TRBJ2-5	TGCACCAGCGGTTCCTCGGACATACTGATCCCTCTCCAAGAGACCCAGTACTTC	CTSGSSDILIPLQETQYF
NA	TRBD1	TRBV6-6	TRBJ1-3	TGTGCCAGCAGCTCCGGGACAGCTGGAAACACCATATATTTT	CASSSGTAGNTIYF
NA	TRBD1	TRBV19	TRBJ1-2	TGTGCCAGTAGTATGGCCAGGGGGCCGGATGGCTACACCTTC	CASSMARGPDGYTF
NA	NA	TRBV7-2	TRBJ1-5	TGTGCCAGCAGCTTATTCGGAGGTAATGTAGGGGGTCAGCCCCAGCATTTT	CASSLFGGNVGGQPQHF
NA	NA	TRBV10-3	TRBJ1-2	TGTGCCATCAGTGAGAAAACAGAGACCTATGGCTACACCTTC	CAISEKTETYGYTF
NA	NA	TRBV18	TRBJ1-6	TGTGCCAGCTCACCACTTGACAGTAGCTCCTATAATTCACCCCTCCACTTT	CASSPLDSSSYNSPLHF
NA	TRBD1	TRBV6-5	TRBJ2-1	TGTGCCAGCAGCTCTCGGACAGGGGGTAGGGTTGAGCAGTTCTTC	CASSSRTGGRVEQFF
few	NA	TRBV7-2	TRBJ2-2	TGTGCCAGCAGCCGTTCAGGGTACACCGGGGAGCTGTTTTTT	CASSRSGYTGELFF
NA	TRBD1	TRBV7-9	TRBJ2-7	TGTGCCAGCAGCCTTAACCCGGGACAGGGTTCCTACGAGCAGTACTTC	CASSLNPGQGSYEQYF
NA	NA	TRBV9	TRBJ1-1	TGTGCCAGCAGCGTAGGAGGGGGTAGAGAGAACACTGAAGCTTTCTTT	CASSVGGGRENTEAFF
NA	TRBD2	TRBV6-5	TRBJ2-1	TGTGCCAGCAGGTCGCGGGGGGGATACAATGAGCAGTTCTTC	CASRSRGGYNEQFF
NA	TRBD1	TRBV6-6	TRBJ2-5	TGTGCCAGCAGCCCAACAGGGGTTCTGGAGACCCAGTACTTC	CASSPTGVLETQYF
NA	TRBD1	TRBV7-9	TRBJ1-1	TGTGCCAGCAGCTTTCGGACAGGGGGACATTCCTACACTGAAGCTTTCTTT	CASSFRTGGHSYTEAFF
NA	NA	TRBV5-6	TRBJ1-1	TGTGCCAGCAGCTTGGCTTGGAACACTGAAGCTTTCTTT	CASSLAWNTEAFF
few	NA	TRBV7-2	TRBJ1-1	TGTGCCAGCAGCTTAAGTCGGGTACCGAACACTGAAGCTTTCTTT	CASSLSRVPNTEAFF
NA	NA	TRBV7-6	TRBJ1-2	TGTGCCAGCAGCCCGGGTGGAGCTAACTATGGCTACACCTTC	CASSPGGANYGYTF
NA	TRBD2	TRBV19	TRBJ2-3	TGTGCCAGTAGTTTCGTGGCTAGCGGGAGGACCTTT	CASSFVASGRTF
once	TRBD1	TRBV19	TRBJ1-3	TGTGCCAGTAGTAGCCGGACAGGACTGATAGGAAACACCATATATTTT	CASSSRTGLIGNTIYF
NA	NA	TRBV5-8	TRBJ2-2	TGTGCCAGCAGCTTGGTCGCGAACACCGGGGAGCTGTTTTTT	CASSLVANTGELFF
NA	TRBD1	TRBV7-2	TRBJ2-6	TGTGCCAGCAGCTCCCAGGGACAGGTGGGCTCTGGGGCCAACGTCCTGACTTTC	CASSSQGQVGSGANVLTF
NA	TRBD1	TRBV6-4	TRBJ1-2	TGTGCCAGCAGGGCTGGACAGGGGTTTGGCTACACCTTC	CASRAGQGFGYTF
once	NA	TRBV27	TRBJ2-7	TGTGCCAGCAGCAAAAGAGGGTACGAGCAGTACTTC	CASSKRGYEQYF
NA	TRBD1	TRBV5-5	TRBJ2-5	TGTGCCAGCAGCCAACAGGGGGCGCAGCCGGAGACCCAGTACTTC	CASSQQGAQPETQYF
NA	NA	TRBV18	TRBJ1-1	TGTGCCAGCTCGCAAGCGGAGAACACTGAAGCTTTCTTT	CASSQAENTEAFF
NA	TRBD2	TRBV4-3	TRBJ2-1	TGCGCCAGCAGCCGGAATAGCGGGGGGCTAGGTGAGCAGTTCTTC	CASSRNSGGLGEQFF
NA	NA	TRBV6-5	TRBJ2-7	TGTGCCAGCAGTTACGGCCGCTACGAGCAGTACTTC	CASSYGRYEQYF
NA	NA	TRBV7-2	TRBJ2-7	TGTGCCAGCAGCTTAAGGGGTGGGAACGAGCAGTACTTC	CASSLRGGNEQYF
few	NA	TRBV9	TRBJ2-4	TGTGCCAGCAGCGTAGAGGCGGGACGCATTCAGTACTTC	CASSVEAGRIQYF
few	NA	TRBV19	TRBJ1-1	TGTGCCAGTAGTCAGTCATTCAACACTGAAGCTTTCTTT	CASSQSFNTEAFF
NA	NA	TRBV6-5	TRBJ1-1	TGTGCCAGCAATCCGACAGGGAACACTGAAGCTTTCTTT	CASNPTGNTEAFF
once	TRBD1	TRBV6-5	TRBJ1-2	TGTGCCAGCGTCCTTAAGGGGGCAAGGGATGGCTACACCTTC	CASVLKGARDGYTF
NA	TRBD1	TRBV6-5	TRBJ2-7	TGTGCCAGCAGCCGAGGGGGCTCCGACTTCTACGAGCAGTACTTC	CASSRGGSDFYEQYF
NA	TRBD2	TRBV7-8	TRBJ2-3	TGTGCCAGCAGCTCCGGGTCCTTCGTAGCGGGGGCTACCTCCACAGATACGCAGTATTTT	CASSSGSFVAGATSTDTQYF
NA	NA	TRBV6-4	TRBJ2-3	TGTGCCAGCAGTTTCTTACCGAGACAGGGAGGAGATACGCAGTATTTT	CASSFLPRQGGDTQYF
NA	TRBD1	TRBV7-3	TRBJ1-2	TGTGCCAGCACCCTAGGAACAGGGGGCGCCGATGGCTACACCTTC	CASTLGTGGADGYTF
NA	NA	TRBV9	TRBJ1-5	TGTGCCAGCAGCGAACAGGGTTACGATCAGCCCCAGCATTTT	CASSEQGYDQPQHF
NA	NA	TRBV20-1	TRBJ2-1	TGCAGTGCTAGTGAAGGAGGGCAGTTCTTC	CSASEGGQFF
NA	NA	TRBV28	TRBJ1-2	TGTGCCAGCCGGGGTTCGAGCTATGGCTACACCTTC	CASRGSSYGYTF
NA	TRBD2	TRBV7-9	TRBJ2-3	TGTGCCAGCAGCTTTCGGGCGGGGGTAGATACGCAGTATTTT	CASSFRAGVDTQYF
NA	NA	TRBV7-3	TRBJ2-6	TGTGCCAGCAGCCTGCAGGGGGGATTCGGGGCCAACGTCCTGACTTTC	CASSLQGGFGANVLTF
NA	NA	TRBV6-1	TRBJ2-1	TGTGCCAGCGGCCGAAGCGATGAGCAGTTCTTC	CASGRSDEQFF
NA	NA	TRBV7-2	TRBJ2-3	TGTGCCAGCAGCTTAGAGGGGTCCGGTACAGATACGCAGTATTTT	CASSLEGSGTDTQYF
once	NA	TRBV10-2	TRBJ1-4	TGCGCCAGCAGTGGCCCTCTGGGCGGGGGTAATGAAAAACTGTTTTTT	CASSGPLGGGNEKLFF
NA	TRBD1	TRBV7-9	TRBJ2-7	TGTGCCAGCAGCACAGGGGTCAACTCCTACGAGCAGTACTTC	CASSTGVNSYEQYF